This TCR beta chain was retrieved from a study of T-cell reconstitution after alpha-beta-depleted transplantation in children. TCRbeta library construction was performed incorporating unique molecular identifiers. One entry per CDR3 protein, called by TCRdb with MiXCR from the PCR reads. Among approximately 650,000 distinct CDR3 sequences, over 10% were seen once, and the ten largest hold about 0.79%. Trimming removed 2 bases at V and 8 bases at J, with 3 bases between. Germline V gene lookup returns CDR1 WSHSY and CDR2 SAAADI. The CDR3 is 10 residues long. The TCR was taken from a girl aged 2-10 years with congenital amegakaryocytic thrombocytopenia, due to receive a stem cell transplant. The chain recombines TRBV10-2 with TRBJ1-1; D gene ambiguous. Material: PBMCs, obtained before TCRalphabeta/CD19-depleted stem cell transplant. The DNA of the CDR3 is TGCGCCAGCAGTGAGGGAGAAGCTTTCTTT. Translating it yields CASSEGEAFF.